These 13 T cell receptor beta chains were sequenced from one sample in a study of blood T cell repertoires in COVID-19. Here immunoSEQ multiplex PCR was the method, and the copy in TCRdb shows in-frame clones only, minus some. The table has roughly 68,000 clones, 76% seen once. The source material was peripheral blood. The receptor source for this set is a man aged 55-75 years with COVID-19, enrolled during active disease.

V is TRBV5-1 and J is TRBJ2-7, with D perhaps matching TRBD2 (5 bases). The germline CDR1 and CDR2 sequences are SGHRS and YFSETQ. The germline V and J ends were trimmed by 2 bases and 5 bases, with 14 bases remaining between them. The CDR3 runs to 14 residues. CDR3 amino acids: CASSFLGVKNEQYF. The CDR3 region has the DNA TGCGCCAGCAGCTTTTTGGGAGTTAAGAACGAGCAGTACTTC.

V gene TRBV2 combines with J gene TRBJ1-6; D uncertain. The V end was cut by 7 bases, the J end by 9 bases, with 16 bases between. The CDR3 spans 14 residues. Germline values: CDR1 SNHLY, CDR2 FYNNEI. The CDR3 sequence: CASMRTPTGSPLHF. The CDR3 nucleotides are TGTGCCAGCATGCGAACTCCTACGGGTTCACCCCTCCACTTT.

CDR3 in DNA: TGCAGCGTCTCTTGGGAGAATGGCCAGTACTTC. It specifies CSVSWENGQYF. This chain links TRBV29-1 with TRBJ2-5, with a weak D call TRBD2 (5 bases). The CDR3 is 11 amino acids. CDR1 is SQVTM and CDR2 is ANQGSEA in the germline V gene. V dropped 6 bases and J dropped 10 bases, with 15 bases sitting between them.

The genes are TRBV11-2 and TRBJ2-7; TRBD1 is a possible D gene (6 bases). Germline lookup yields CDR1 SGHAT and CDR2 FQNNGV. The CDR3 length is 13 residues. Between the trimmed V and J ends, which lost 2 bases and 6 bases, there was a span of 11 bases. DNA of the CDR3: TGTGCCAGCAGCTTAATACTAGGGGGCGAGCAGTACTTC. Amino acid sequence: CASSLILGGEQYF.

The chain combines TRBV3-1 (or the pseudogene TRBV3-2) with TRBJ1-2; D unresolved. Germline CDR1 reads LGHDT; CDR2 reads YNNKEL (reference sequence). The CDR3 contains 16 residues. The V and J ends lost 0 bases and 3 bases respectively, with 14 bases between them. The CDR3 coding sequence is TGTGCCAGCAGCCAAGATGTGTGGCAGTCCTACTATGGCTACACCTTC. The encoded protein is CASSQDVWQSYYGYTF.

The rearrangement links TRBV5-1 to TRBJ2-3, with a weak D call TRBD1 (5 bases). The CDR3 is 15 residues long. CDR1 SGHRS and CDR2 YFSETQ come from the germline V gene. Trimming took off 4 bases at V and 0 bases at J, with 12 bases between the two ends. This chain's CDR3 is CASSIGQPSTDTQYF. CDR3 nucleotide sequence: TGCGCCAGCAGCATCGGACAACCTAGCACAGATACGCAGTATTTT. Full variable domain (outside the CDR3, taken from reference TRBV5-1 and TRBJ2-3): KAGVTQTPRYLIKTRGQQVTLSCSPISGHRSVSWYQQTPGQGLQFLFEYFSETQRNKGNFPGRFSGRQFSNSRSEMNVSTLELGDSALYLCASSIGQPSTDTQYFGPGTRLTVL.

This clone was seen a handful of times. The chain is built from TRBV5-4 and TRBJ1-2; 7 bases fit TRBD1. The CDR3 loop spans 16 amino acids. Germline loops: CDR1 SGHNT, CDR2 YYREEE (reference sequence). V was pared by 4 bases and J by 8 bases, with 17 bases of the junction left unmatched. The CDR3 DNA follows: TGTGCCAGCAGCCCTGCCTCCCTAATGACAGGGTACGGCTACACCTTC. Amino acids: CASSPASLMTGYGYTF.

This clone was seen only a few times. The J gene is TRBJ2-3, the V gene TRBV21-1; the D call TRBD1 from the table was never checked on the DNA. TRBV21-1 counts as a pseudogene. The CDR3 sequence is 14 residues long. In DNA, the CDR3 is TGTGCCAGCAGCAAGGAAAGGGGTGGGGATACGCAGTATTTT. Its translation is CASSKERGGDTQYF.

The gene calls are TRBV7-6 and TRBJ1-2, with D unclear. This CDR3 comprises 13 residues. The germline V gene encodes CDR1 SGHVS and CDR2 FNYEAQ. The V end lost 5 bases, the J end lost 1 base, and 8 bases lay between the germline ends. The CDR3 spells CASSTKSNYGYTF. The CDR3 DNA follows: TGTGCCAGCAGCACTAAAAGTAACTATGGCTACACCTTC.

The chain links TRBV25-1 to TRBJ2-1; 8 bases align to TRBD2. The CDR3 runs to 15 residues. Germline assignment: CDR1 MGHDK and CDR2 SYGVNS. Germline trimming cut 2 bases from V and 2 bases from J; bases unmatched to any gene: 2. CDR3 coding DNA: TGTGCCAGCAGTGAAACGGGAGGGACCTACAATGAGCAGTTCTTC. It is translated as CASSETGGTYNEQFF.

The chain recombines TRBV5-6 with TRBJ1-2; 8 bases are a match to TRBD1. Germline loops: CDR1 SGHDT, CDR2 YYEEEE. This CDR3 comprises 15 residues. The V segment lost 2 bases and the J segment 4 bases; nucleotides outside the gene matches: 7. As DNA, the CDR3 is TGTGCCAGCAGCTTTCCCGGGACAGGCGGCTATGGCTACACCTTC. Its protein product is CASSFPGTGGYGYTF.

The chain has TRBV15 and TRBJ2-2; a weak D match, TRBD2 (6 bases). V was clipped by 5 bases and J by 1 base, with 11 bases between them. Per germline, CDR1 LNHNV and CDR2 YYDKDF (reference sequence). The CDR3 sequence is 15 residues long. The CDR3 reads CATSLTGENTGELFF. CDR3 sequence (DNA): TGTGCCACCAGCTTAACGGGGGAGAACACCGGGGAGCTGTTTTTT.

The CDR3 here is CASSLGSGVEAFF. The CDR3 DNA sequence: TGTGCCAGCAGCTTGGGTTCCGGGGTTGAAGCTTTCTTT. The V gene is TRBV5-6, the J gene TRBJ1-1; D is unclear. V lost 0 bases to trimming and J lost 7 bases, with 10 bases between them. Germline V gene sequence: CDR1 SGHDT, CDR2 YYEEEE. The CDR3 loop spans 13 amino acids.